This T cell receptor (beta chain) derives from a study of beta chain features in type 1 diabetes. The overall study: Patients and healthy donors were similar in age, gender and cell yields. Analysis included 95 million to 140 million sorted cells drawn from all samples.

cDNA synthesis used the whole RNA isolate, giving expressed TCRB sequences. The data were produced by immunoSEQ multiplex PCR, yet TCRdb's version contains in-frame clones alone and is incomplete. The repertoire holds approximately 200,000 clones, more than 9% seen once, with around 0.037% in the top ten. The germline V gene encodes CDR1 GTSNPN and CDR2 SVGIG (reference sequence). This CDR3 is 13 amino acids long. V was clipped by 4 bases and J by 1 base, with 10 bases between them. Study-wide results and caveats: PCR might preferentially amplify shorter templates, equally in patients and controls.

This clone has just a few counts. Its antigen is undetermined. A single heparinised draw of about 120 mL on average was taken per donor. Material for sequencing was naive CD4+ T cells from blood. The chain has TRBV30 and TRBJ1-1; D uncertain. This clonotype was obtained from a woman aged 18-29 years in good health. The CDR3 spells CAWTGNENTEAFF. CDR3 bases: TGTGCCTGGACAGGCAACGAGAACACTGAAGCTTTCTTT.